This passage covers 8 T cell receptor beta chains from one sample sequenced in a study of T cells in Graves' hyperthyroidism and ophthalmopathy. What was amplified from RNA transcripts were TCR beta CDR3 regions. First-round RT-PCR with HTBI primers amplified the TCR CDR3 region. TCRdb reanalysed the multiplex PCR reads using MiXCR and keeps one entry per CDR3 protein. The data hold a few hundred thousand distinct CDR3 sequences, with around 16% observed a single time. Sequencing input: blood. These receptors were obtained from a woman younger than 45 with Graves' hyperthyroidism.

The J gene is TRBJ2-3, the V gene TRBV10-2, with 8 bases matching TRBD2. The CDR3 totals 16 residues. CDR1 and CDR2 (germline): WSHSY, SAAADI. V dropped 3 bases and J dropped 5; count of bases not matched to a gene: 10. The CDR3 sequence is CASSDRAGVVGDTQYF. Written as DNA, the CDR3 is TGCGCCAGCAGTGACCGAGCGGGAGTGGTCGGAGATACGCAGTATTTT.

There are many counts of this clonotype. This rearrangement joins TRBV28 to TRBJ1-1; weak D call: TRBD1 (5 bases). The CDR3 consists of 14 residues. V lost 1 base to trimming and J lost 10 bases, with 16 bases between them. Germline assignment: CDR1 MDHEN and CDR2 SYDVKM. The CDR3 region has the DNA TGTGCCAGCAGTTTATTCACCGCCCTGGGGGGAGCTTTCTTT. Its protein product is CASSLFTALGGAFF.

This clonotype has a count of ten or more. The J gene is TRBJ1-1, the V gene TRBV20-1; TRBD1 might be the D (5 bases). The CDR3 contains 12 residues. The germline V and J ends were trimmed by 3 bases and 6 bases, with 11 bases remaining between them. CDR1 and CDR2 from the germline V gene are DFQATT and SNEGSKA (reference sequence). The CDR3 region has the DNA TGCAGTGCTAGGTCAGGCAGGGCTGAAGCTTTCTTT. It translates to CSARSGRAEAFF.

Many counts were recorded for this clonotype. The chain is built from TRBV30 and TRBJ2-2; 9 nucleotides agree with TRBD2. The germline CDR1 and CDR2 sequences are GTSNPN and SVGIG (reference sequence). CDR3 size: 15 residues. CDR3 sequence reads: CASTGTSSGGGELFF. The CDR3 DNA reads TGTGCTTCGACCGGGACTAGCTCGGGTGGGGGGGAGCTGTTTTTT. Based on the CDR3 plus reference TRBV30 and TRBJ2-2, the full variable domain is SQTIHQWPATLVQPVGSPLSLECTVEGTSNPNLYWYRQAAGRGLQLLFYSVGIGQISSEVPQNLSASRPQDRQFILSSKKLLLSDSGFYLCASTGTSSGGGELFFGEGSRLTVL.

This clonotype occurred many times. The chain uses TRBV5-1 and TRBJ2-7, with D perhaps TRBD1 or TRBD2 (5 bases each). The V gene's germline CDR1 is SGHRS and CDR2 YFSETQ. With 3 bases removed from V and 2 bases from J, the gap between germline ends came to 15 bases. CDR3 length equals 15 residues. This CDR3 is CASSSRDLGPYEQYF. CDR3 bases: TGCGCCAGCAGCTCCCGGGACCTAGGGCCCTACGAGCAGTACTTC.

V gene TRBV10-3 combines with J gene TRBJ1-2, with 12 bases matching TRBD1. This CDR3 has 14 residues. The ends lost 8 bases at V and 6 bases at J; junction bases unmatched: 7. Germline loops: CDR1 ENHRY, CDR2 SYGVKD. The CDR3 region has the DNA TGTGCCATCGATTCCGGGACAGGGGGCGATGGCTACACCTTC. This encodes CAIDSGTGGDGYTF.

This clonotype was seen ten or more times. This chain links TRBV12-3 or TRBV12-4 with TRBJ2-2; possible D gene TRBD2, 6 bases. The CDR3 contains 14 residues. V was cut by 5 bases and J by 6 bases, with 13 bases left in between. The CDR3 loop reads CASSPRLGAGELFF. For the CDR3, the DNA is TGTGCCAGCAGTCCCCGACTAGGGGCCGGGGAGCTGTTTTTT.

Only a few counts were recorded for this clonotype. The genes are TRBV7-2 and TRBJ1-3, with TRBD1 as a possible D gene (6 bases). Trimming pared 0 bases from V and 0 bases from J, leaving 12 bases between. Looked up from germline, CDR1 is SGHTA and CDR2 is FQGNSA. The CDR3 length is 17 residues. The CDR3 region is CASSLAQTGHSGNTIYF. In DNA, the CDR3 is TGTGCCAGCAGCTTAGCGCAGACAGGCCACTCTGGAAACACCATATATTTT. The complete variable domain, with remaining parts taken from reference TRBV7-2 and TRBJ1-3, reads GAGVSQSPSNKVTEKGKDVELRCDPISGHTALYWYRQSLGQGLEFLIYFQGNSAPDKSGLPSDRFSAERTGGSVSTLTIQRTQQEDSAVYLCASSLAQTGHSGNTIYFGEGSWLTVV.